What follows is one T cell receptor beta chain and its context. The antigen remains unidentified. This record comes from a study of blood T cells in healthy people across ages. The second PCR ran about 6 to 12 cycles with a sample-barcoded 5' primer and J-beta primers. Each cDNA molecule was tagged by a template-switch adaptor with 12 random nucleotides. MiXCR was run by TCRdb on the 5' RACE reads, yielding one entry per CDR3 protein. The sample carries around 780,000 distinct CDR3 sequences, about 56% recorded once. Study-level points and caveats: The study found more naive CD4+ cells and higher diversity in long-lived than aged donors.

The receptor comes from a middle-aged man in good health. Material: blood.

For the CDR3, the DNA is TGTGCCAGCAGCATCACAGGGTTGGCAGATACGCAGTATTTT. Translated, it gives CASSITGLADTQYF. V and J are TRBV28 and TRBJ2-3, with D perhaps matching TRBD1 (6 bases). Germline V lookup: CDR1 MDHEN, CDR2 SYDVKM. The V end was cut by 6 bases, the J end by 4 bases, with 14 bases between. The CDR3 extends over 14 amino acids. The full variable domain, completed using reference TRBV28 and TRBJ2-3, is DVKVTQSSRYLVKRTGEKVFLECVQDMDHENMFWYRQDPGLGLRLIYFSYDVKMKEKGDIPEGYSVSREKKERFSLILESASTNQTSMYLCASSITGLADTQYFGPGTRLTVL.